This T cell receptor beta chain was sequenced for a study of beta chain features in type 1 diabetes. Overall study results and limits: Among patients with Type 1 diabetes, TCRB CDR3s were moderately but significantly shorter in every one of the four CD4+ subsets. Insertion counts at VDJ junctions were lower in type 1 diabetes patients, who also showed more deletions there.

This CDR3 contains 15 residues. Trimming removed 6 bases from V and 2 bases from J, with 16 bases in between. Germline CDR1 SQVTM, CDR2 ANQGSEA. Purity exceeded 95% in all sorted populations. For this clone: As yet, its antigen is unknown.

cDNA synthesis used the whole RNA isolate, giving expressed TCRB sequences. Produced via immunoSEQ multiplex PCR; TCRdb's table is partial and in-frame only. The table shows almost 350,000 clones, with around 8.5% occurring only once. The sequence came from a man aged 25 to 40 with type 1 diabetes. Sequencing was carried out using central memory CD4+ T cells from blood. The chain uses TRBV29-1 and TRBJ2-2, with D unresolved. The CDR3 loop is CSVARPNINTGELFF. The CDR3 nucleotides are TGCAGCGTCGCCCGACCCAACATCAACACCGGGGAGCTGTTTTTT.